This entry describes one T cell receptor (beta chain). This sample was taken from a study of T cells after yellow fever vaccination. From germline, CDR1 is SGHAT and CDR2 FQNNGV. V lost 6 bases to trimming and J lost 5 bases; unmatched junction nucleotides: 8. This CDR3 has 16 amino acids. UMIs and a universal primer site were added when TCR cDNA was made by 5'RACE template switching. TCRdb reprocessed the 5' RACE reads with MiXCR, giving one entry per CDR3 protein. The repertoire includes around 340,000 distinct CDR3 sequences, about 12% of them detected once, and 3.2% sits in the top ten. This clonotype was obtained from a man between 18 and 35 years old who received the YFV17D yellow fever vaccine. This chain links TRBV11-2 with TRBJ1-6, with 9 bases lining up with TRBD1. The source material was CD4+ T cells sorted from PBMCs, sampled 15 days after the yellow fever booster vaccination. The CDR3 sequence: CASRPGQGRHNSPLHF. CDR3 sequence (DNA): TGTGCCAGCAGACCAGGACAGGGGAGACATAATTCACCCCTCCACTTT.